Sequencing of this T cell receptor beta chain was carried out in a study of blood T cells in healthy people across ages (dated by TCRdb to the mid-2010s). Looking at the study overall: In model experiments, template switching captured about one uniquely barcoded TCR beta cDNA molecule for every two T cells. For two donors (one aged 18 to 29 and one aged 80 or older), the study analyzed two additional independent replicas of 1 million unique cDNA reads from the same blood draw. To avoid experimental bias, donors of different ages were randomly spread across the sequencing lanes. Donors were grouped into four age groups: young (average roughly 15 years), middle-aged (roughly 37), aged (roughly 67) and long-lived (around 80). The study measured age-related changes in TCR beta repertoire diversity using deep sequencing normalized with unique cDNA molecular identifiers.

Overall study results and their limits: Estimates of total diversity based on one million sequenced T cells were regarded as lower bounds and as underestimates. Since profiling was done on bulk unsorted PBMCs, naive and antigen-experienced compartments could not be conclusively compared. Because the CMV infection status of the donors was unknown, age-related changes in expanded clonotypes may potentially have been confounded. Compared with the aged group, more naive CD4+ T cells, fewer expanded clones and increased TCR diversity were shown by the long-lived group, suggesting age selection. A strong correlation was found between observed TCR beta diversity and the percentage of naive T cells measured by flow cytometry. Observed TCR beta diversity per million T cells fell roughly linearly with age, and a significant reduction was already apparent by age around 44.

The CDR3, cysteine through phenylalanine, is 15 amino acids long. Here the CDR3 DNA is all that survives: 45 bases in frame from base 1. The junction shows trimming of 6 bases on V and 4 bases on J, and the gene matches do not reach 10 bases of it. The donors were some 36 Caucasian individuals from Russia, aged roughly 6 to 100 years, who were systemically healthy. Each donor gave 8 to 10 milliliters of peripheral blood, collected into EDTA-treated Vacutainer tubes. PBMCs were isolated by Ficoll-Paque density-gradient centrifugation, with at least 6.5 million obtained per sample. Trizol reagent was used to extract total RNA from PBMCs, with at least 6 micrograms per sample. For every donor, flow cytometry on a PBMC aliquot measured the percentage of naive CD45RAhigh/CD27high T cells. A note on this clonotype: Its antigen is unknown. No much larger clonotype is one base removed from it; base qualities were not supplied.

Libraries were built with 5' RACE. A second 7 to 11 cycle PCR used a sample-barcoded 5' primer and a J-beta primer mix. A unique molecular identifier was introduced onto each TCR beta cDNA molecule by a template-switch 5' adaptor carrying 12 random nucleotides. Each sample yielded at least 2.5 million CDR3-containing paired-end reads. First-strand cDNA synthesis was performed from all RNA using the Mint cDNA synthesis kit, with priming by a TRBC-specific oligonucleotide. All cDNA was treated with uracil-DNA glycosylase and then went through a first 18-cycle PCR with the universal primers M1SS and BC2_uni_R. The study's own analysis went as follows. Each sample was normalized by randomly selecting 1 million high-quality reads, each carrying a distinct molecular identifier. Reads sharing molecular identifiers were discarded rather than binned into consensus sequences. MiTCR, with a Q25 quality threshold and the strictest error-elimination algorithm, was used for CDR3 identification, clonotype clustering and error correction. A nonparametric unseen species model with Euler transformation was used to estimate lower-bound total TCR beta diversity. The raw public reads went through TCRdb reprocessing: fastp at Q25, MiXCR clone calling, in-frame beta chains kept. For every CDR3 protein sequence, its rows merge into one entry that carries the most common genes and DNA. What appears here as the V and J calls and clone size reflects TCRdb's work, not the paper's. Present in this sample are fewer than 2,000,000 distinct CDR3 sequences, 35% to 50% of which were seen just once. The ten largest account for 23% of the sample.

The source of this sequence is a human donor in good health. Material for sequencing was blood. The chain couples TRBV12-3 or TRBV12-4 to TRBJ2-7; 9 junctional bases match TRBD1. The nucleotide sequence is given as TGTGCCAGCAGCGACCGGGACAGGGAGTCGTACGAGCAGTACTTC. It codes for CASSDRDRESYEQYF.